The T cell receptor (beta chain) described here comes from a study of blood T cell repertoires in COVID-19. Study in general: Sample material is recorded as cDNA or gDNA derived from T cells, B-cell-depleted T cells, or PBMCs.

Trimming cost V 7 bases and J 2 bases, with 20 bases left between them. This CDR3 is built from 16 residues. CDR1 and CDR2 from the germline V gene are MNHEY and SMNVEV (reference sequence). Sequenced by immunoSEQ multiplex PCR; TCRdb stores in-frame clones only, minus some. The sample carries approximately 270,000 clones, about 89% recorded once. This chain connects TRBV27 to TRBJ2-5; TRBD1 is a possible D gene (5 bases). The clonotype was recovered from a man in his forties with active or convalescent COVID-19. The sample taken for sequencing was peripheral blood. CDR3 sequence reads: CASMSKLGAVQETQYF. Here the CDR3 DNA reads TGTGCCAGCATGTCAAAGTTAGGGGCGGTACAAGAGACCCAGTACTTC.